Listed below are T cell receptor beta chains from one sample, sequenced in a study of blood T cells in healthy people across ages. Using its own MiXCR run on the 5' RACE reads, TCRdb lists one record per CDR3 protein. Altogether about 650,000 distinct CDR3 sequences are present, about 30% being singletons, with the ten largest covering 15%. Sequenced: blood. The receptors derive from a woman aged 80 or over in good health. Each CDR3 is given with its conserved first and last residue. The order of the fields is V gene, J gene, D gene, clone size, CDR3 protein, CDR3 DNA. The D gene is left open where the match is weak. Clone size is given for some rows only: seen once, a few or many times, or a class if the clone is expanded.

V: TRBV7-2; J: TRBJ1-5; D: TRBD1; size: .; CDR3: CASSRTGSDNQPQHF; DNA: TGTGCCAGCAGCCGGACAGGGTCGGACAATCAGCCCCAGCATTTT
V: TRBV12-3/TRBV12-4; J: TRBJ1-1; D: .; size: few; CDR3: CASSKETEAFF; DNA: TGTGCCAGCAGCAAAGAAACTGAAGCTTTCTTT
V: TRBV7-2; J: TRBJ1-2; D: .; size: few; CDR3: CASSLSAVYGYTF; DNA: TGTGCCAGCAGCTTAAGCGCAGTCTATGGCTACACCTTC
V: TRBV4-2; J: TRBJ1-6; D: TRBD1; size: .; CDR3: CASSQEKTGNSPLHF; DNA: TGTGCCAGCAGCCAAGAAAAGACAGGGAACTCACCCCTCCACTTT
V: TRBV7-3; J: TRBJ2-2; D: TRBD1; size: .; CDR3: CASGPWGTANTGELFF; DNA: TGTGCCAGCGGCCCATGGGGGACAGCGAACACCGGGGAGCTGTTTTTT
V: TRBV5-1; J: TRBJ2-3; D: .; size: .; CDR3: CASSLGTLGDTQYF; DNA: TGCGCCAGCAGCTTGGGAACACTAGGAGATACGCAGTATTTT
V: TRBV9; J: TRBJ1-4; D: .; size: many; CDR3: CASSGAGGGHAEKLFF; DNA: TGTGCCAGCAGCGGTGCAGGTGGGGGGCACGCTGAAAAACTGTTTTTT
V: TRBV6-6; J: TRBJ1-1; D: TRBD1; size: .; CDR3: CASSGHTGGPEAFF; DNA: TGTGCCAGCAGTGGTCACACAGGGGGGCCTGAAGCTTTCTTT
V: TRBV29-1; J: TRBJ1-1; D: .; size: .; CDR3: CSVLRGGTEAFF; DNA: TGCAGCGTCCTCAGGGGAGGGACTGAAGCTTTCTTT
V: TRBV7-2; J: TRBJ2-3; D: TRBD2; size: .; CDR3: CASSPQRGDTQYF; DNA: TGTGCCAGCAGCCCCCAGCGGGGAGATACGCAGTATTTT
V: TRBV6-1; J: TRBJ2-3; D: .; size: many; CDR3: CASSDRDTQYF; DNA: TGTGCCAGCAGTGATCGGGATACGCAGTATTTT
V: TRBV6-5; J: TRBJ2-1; D: .; size: many; CDR3: CASSYVGQRNSYNEQFF; DNA: TGTGCCAGCAGCTACGTCGGACAGAGGAACTCCTACAATGAGCAGTTCTTC
V: TRBV30; J: TRBJ2-3; D: .; size: .; CDR3: CAWSVTDPDTQYF; DNA: TGTGCCTGGAGTGTAACGGATCCAGATACGCAGTATTTT